The source of this T cell receptor (beta chain) is a study of radiation and T cells in renal cell carcinoma. About the study: Nephrectomy followed 15 Gy stereotactic body radiation by 4 weeks.

The time point denotes: blood 2 weeks post-SBRT. Treatment defined: 15 Gy SBRT to primary tumor, nephrectomy 4 weeks later. This renal cell carcinoma was of the clear cell type. This CDR3 is built from 14 residues. Germline CDR1 is MNHNS and CDR2 is SASEGT. V gave up 4 bases and J gave up 8 bases, with 15 bases separating them. Repertoires were generated with immunoSEQ multiplex PCR, while TCRdb's copy carries only in-frame clones and drops some. The sample includes more than 150,000 clones, 87% of them seen just once. The receptor's source is a woman in her forties or fifties with renal cell carcinoma. V is TRBV6-1 and J is TRBJ2-1, with D possibly TRBD1 on 5 matching bases. The source was blood, collected from a patient whose treatment included radiotherapy and nephrectomy. The CDR3 sequence is CASSVQGREDEQFF. Here the CDR3 DNA reads TGTGCCAGCAGTGTTCAGGGCCGAGAGGATGAGCAGTTCTTC.